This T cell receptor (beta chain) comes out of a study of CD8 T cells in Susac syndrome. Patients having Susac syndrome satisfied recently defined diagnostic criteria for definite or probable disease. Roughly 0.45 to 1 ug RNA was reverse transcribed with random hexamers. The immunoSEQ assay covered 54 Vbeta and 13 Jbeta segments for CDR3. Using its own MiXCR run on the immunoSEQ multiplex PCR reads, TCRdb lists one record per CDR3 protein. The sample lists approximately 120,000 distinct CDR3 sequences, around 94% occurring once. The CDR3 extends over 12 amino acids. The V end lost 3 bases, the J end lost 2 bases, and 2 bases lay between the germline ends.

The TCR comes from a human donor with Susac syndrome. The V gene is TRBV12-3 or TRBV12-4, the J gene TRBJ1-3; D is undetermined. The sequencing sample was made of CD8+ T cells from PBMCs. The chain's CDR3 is CASSFPGNTIYF. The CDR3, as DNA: TGTGCCAGCAGTTTTCCTGGAAACACCATATATTTT.